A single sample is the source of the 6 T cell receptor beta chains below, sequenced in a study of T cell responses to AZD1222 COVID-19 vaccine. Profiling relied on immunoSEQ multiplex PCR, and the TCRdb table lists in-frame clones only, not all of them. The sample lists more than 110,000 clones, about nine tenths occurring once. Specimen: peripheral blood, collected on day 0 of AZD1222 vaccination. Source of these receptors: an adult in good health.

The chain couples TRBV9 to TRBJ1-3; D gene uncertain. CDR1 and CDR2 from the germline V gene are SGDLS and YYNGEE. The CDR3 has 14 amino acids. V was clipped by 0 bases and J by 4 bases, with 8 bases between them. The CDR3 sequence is CASSVAGSGNTIYF. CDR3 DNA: TGTGCCAGCAGCGTAGCGGGTTCCGGAAACACCATATATTTT.

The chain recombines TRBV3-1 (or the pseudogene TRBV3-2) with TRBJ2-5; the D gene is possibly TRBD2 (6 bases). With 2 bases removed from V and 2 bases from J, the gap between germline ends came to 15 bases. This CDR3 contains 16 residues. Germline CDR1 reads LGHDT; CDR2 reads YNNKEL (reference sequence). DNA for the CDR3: TGTGCCAGCAGCCAAAGCCTTAGGCGGGGTCAAGAGACCCAGTACTTC. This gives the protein CASSQSLRRGQETQYF.

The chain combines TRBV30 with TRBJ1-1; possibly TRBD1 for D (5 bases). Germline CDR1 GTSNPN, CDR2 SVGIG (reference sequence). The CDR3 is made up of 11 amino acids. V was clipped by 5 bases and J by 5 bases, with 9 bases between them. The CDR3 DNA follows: TGTGCCTGGGGGGGAGGGACTGAAGCTTTCTTT. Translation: CAWGGGTEAFF.

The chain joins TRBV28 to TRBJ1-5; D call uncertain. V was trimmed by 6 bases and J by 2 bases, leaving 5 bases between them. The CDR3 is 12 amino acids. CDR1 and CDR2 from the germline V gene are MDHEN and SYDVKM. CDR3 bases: TGTGCCAGCAGCGGGGGCAATCAGCCCCAGCATTTT. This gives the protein CASSGGNQPQHF.

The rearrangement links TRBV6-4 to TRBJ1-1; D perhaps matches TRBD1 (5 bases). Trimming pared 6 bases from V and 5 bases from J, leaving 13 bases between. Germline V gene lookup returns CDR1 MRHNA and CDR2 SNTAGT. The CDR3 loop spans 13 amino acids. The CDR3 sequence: CASSWEGWTEAFF. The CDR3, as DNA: TGTGCCAGCAGCTGGGAGGGGTGGACTGAAGCTTTCTTT.

The CDR3 here is CASVATSTSYEQYF. The CDR3 DNA is TGTGCCAGCGTCGCGACGTCCACCTCCTACGAGCAGTACTTC. The chain joins TRBV6-5 to TRBJ2-7; D not resolved. The V gene lost 8 bases and the J gene lost 0 bases, with 14 bases spanning the gap. Germline CDR1 is MNHEY and CDR2 is SVGAGI. The CDR3 sequence is 14 residues long.